The present T cell receptor beta chain was sequenced within a study of T-cell reconstitution after alpha-beta-depleted transplantation in children (dated by TCRdb to about 2016). The study in broad terms: Using TCR repertoire profiling, the study quantitatively followed how T-cell immune reconstitution unfolded in children after TCRalphabeta/CD19-depleted allogeneic hematopoietic cell transplantation.

In this sample, this clonotype turned up a few times. Which antigen it targets is not known. No per-base quality is available; no much larger clone lies one base away. Receptor amplification or capture employed PCR. The sequencing machine was an Illumina HiSeq 2500. TCR libraries were prepared with molecular barcoding, using unique molecular identifiers to normalize TCRbeta repertoire quantification. TCRdb reprocessing: public reads trimmed at Q25 with fastp, clones called with MiXCR, in-frame beta chains kept. Each CDR3 protein gets just one entry, which takes the most common genes and DNA from the rows behind it. For this sample there are 450,000 to 600,000 distinct CDR3 sequences; around a third appear just once. Roughly 2.5% of the sample rests with the top ten. CDR3 length: 14 amino acids, cysteine to phenylalanine. Left in the record is the CDR3 DNA by itself, 42 bases read in frame from the first base. CDR1 and CDR2, looked up from the germline V gene, are MRHNA and SNTAGT. V gives up 6 bases and J gives up 7 bases, and the segment between their germline ends measures 13 bases.

The sample consisted of PBMCs from the stem cell graft donor, taken from the stem cell graft. This sequence uses TRBV6-4 and TRBJ1-6; no D gene is confidently identified. The receptor was isolated from a human donor who donated a stem cell graft to a child with aplastic anemia. CDR3 sequence: CASSARPGNSPLHF. DNA sequence: TGTGCCAGCAGCGCCAGGCCTGGGAATTCACCCCTCCACTTT.